Listed below are T cell receptor beta chains from one sample, sequenced in a study of OX40 agonist ivuxolimab in advanced cancers. Clones were read by immunoSEQ multiplex PCR, and TCRdb kept only the in-frame ones, dropping some. The data show 65,000 to 100,000 clones, about 95% seen once. The source was CD4+ or CD8+ T cells sorted from blood, collected in a trial of the OX40 agonist ivuxolimab. These receptors all come from an adult with an advanced solid tumor such as melanoma, head and neck, liver or kidney cancer. CDR3s include the opening cysteine and the closing phenylalanine or tryptophan. A D gene is named only where the DNA matches it firmly.

-,TRBV10-3,TRBJ2-7,CAISESLGDEQYF
-,TRBV5-1,TRBJ2-7,CASSLELSYEQYF
-,TRBV7-9,TRBJ1-3,CASSPAGNTIYF
-,TRBV2,TRBJ2-7,CASRGVGVNEQYF
-,TRBV28,TRBJ2-5,CASSRRTDQETQYF
TRBD2,TRBV19,TRBJ2-2,CASSVTSGESGELFF
-,TRBV19,TRBJ1-2,CASSILDRYTF
-,TRBV15,TRBJ2-3,CATSREGLGSTDTQYF
-,TRBV29-1,TRBJ2-7,CSVDFGHGPYEQYF
-,TRBV27,TRBJ2-1,CASSYYNEQFF
TRBD1,TRBV28,TRBJ2-3,CASRSAGGFTDTQYF
-,TRBV1,TRBJ1-5,CTSSSLGTSEPQHF
-,TRBV5-6,TRBJ2-5,CASSLVPEETQYF
-,TRBV9,TRBJ1-1,CASSDLHMDSMNTEAFF
-,TRBV11-2,TRBJ1-3,CASSLDLDPGAGNTIYF
-,TRBV25-1,TRBJ2-2,CASSATGSTGELFF
TRBD1,TRBV9,TRBJ1-4,CASSTTTGLGEKLFF
TRBD2,TRBV9,TRBJ2-5,CASREGDYGETQYF
-,TRBV11-3,TRBJ1-2,CASNPGTF
-,TRBV9,TRBJ1-1,CASSASDRNTEAFF
-,TRBV21-1,TRBJ2-7,CASSKGEGDRGYYEQYF
-,TRBV6-6,TRBJ2-7,CASSYPLENLSYEQYF
-,TRBV7-2,TRBJ2-1,CASSNRGDYEQFF
-,TRBV27,TRBJ1-2,CASSLGVGGGYGYTF
-,TRBV19,TRBJ1-1,CASSIGDYTEAFF
-,TRBV5-6,TRBJ2-5,CASSLAGYQETQYF
TRBD2,TRBV9,TRBJ2-1,CASSVLSGGGNNEQFF
TRBD1,TRBV14,TRBJ1-2,CASSQAGTGVGDDGYTF
TRBD2,TRBV2,TRBJ2-3,CASSGPASGGARDTQYF
-,TRBV29-1,TRBJ2-3,CSVKRVDTQYF
-,TRBV6-5,TRBJ2-7,CASSPQGQYYEQYF
-,TRBV19,TRBJ1-1,CASTPAGGNYDGEAFF
TRBD2,TRBV5-1,TRBJ2-1,CASSLAGDSYNEQFF
TRBD1,TRBV19,TRBJ2-7,CASSAGTGPNEQYF
-,TRBV13,TRBJ2-7,CASSSVAYEQYF
TRBD1,TRBV29-1,TRBJ1-2,CSVPGTDYGYTF
-,TRBV29-1,TRBJ1-1,CSPRTQVCRSPGPEAFF
TRBD1,TRBV9,TRBJ1-2,CASSVGQGASYGYTF
-,TRBV19,TRBJ2-3,CASRKGGDTQYF
-,TRBV4-1,TRBJ2-7,CASSPVADSSYEQYF
TRBD1,TRBV27,TRBJ2-1,CASSDSRTGGNNEQFF
TRBD1,TRBV27,TRBJ1-5,CASSHRGSNQPQHF
-,TRBV4-1,TRBJ2-7,CASSPVGVTEQYF
-,TRBV27,TRBJ2-3,CASSLYGASTDTQYF
-,TRBV19,TRBJ2-3,CASSMLGADTQYF
TRBD1,TRBV11-2,TRBJ1-2,CASSSGQPFNYGYTF
-,TRBV4-1,TRBJ1-2,CASSPIFGTPDGYTF
-,TRBV5-1,TRBJ1-6,CASSLAGGESLHF
-,TRBV19,TRBJ2-3,CASSMTSTDTQYF
TRBD2,TRBV7-9,TRBJ2-5,CASSLMRGASETQYF
TRBD1,TRBV19,TRBJ2-3,CASQTGNSDTQYF
-,TRBV19,TRBJ1-1,CASGGVNGAEAFF
TRBD1,TRBV7-9,TRBJ1-5,CASSGQGEPQHF
-,TRBV19,TRBJ2-7,CASSLSGQSYEQYF
-,TRBV19,TRBJ2-7,CASSITDSYEQYF
-,TRBV7-9,TRBJ1-2,CASSLGGLWDDGYTF
TRBD2,TRBV7-2,TRBJ2-7,CASSPGTSGGSRQYF
TRBD2,TRBV6-5,TRBJ2-4,CASRLSGTRNIQYF
-,TRBV6-5,TRBJ2-2,CASSYSLGQSTGELFF
-,TRBV5-1,TRBJ2-2,CASSLAHPGTPNTGELFF